This T cell receptor beta chain was found in a study of blood T cell repertoires in COVID-19. Turning to the study itself: Material from acute and convalescent COVID-19 was sourced from the United States, Italy and Spain.

TCRdb's copy holds only in-frame clones and misses some; the assay was immunoSEQ multiplex PCR. The sample records 130,000 to 150,000 clones, 80% being singletons. The sequence was collected from a man aged 55 to 70 with active or convalescent COVID-19. The source material was peripheral blood.

CDR3 nucleotides: TGTGCCAGCAGCTTTGGAGGGGGCAACACCGGGGAGCTGTTTTTT. It translates to CASSFGGGNTGELFF. The genes are TRBV11-3 and TRBJ2-2; a weak D match, TRBD1 (7 bases). This CDR3 region has 15 residues. Germline V gene data show CDR1 as SGHNT and CDR2 as YENEEA. V lost 3 bases and J 2 bases, leaving 10 bases between the germline ends.